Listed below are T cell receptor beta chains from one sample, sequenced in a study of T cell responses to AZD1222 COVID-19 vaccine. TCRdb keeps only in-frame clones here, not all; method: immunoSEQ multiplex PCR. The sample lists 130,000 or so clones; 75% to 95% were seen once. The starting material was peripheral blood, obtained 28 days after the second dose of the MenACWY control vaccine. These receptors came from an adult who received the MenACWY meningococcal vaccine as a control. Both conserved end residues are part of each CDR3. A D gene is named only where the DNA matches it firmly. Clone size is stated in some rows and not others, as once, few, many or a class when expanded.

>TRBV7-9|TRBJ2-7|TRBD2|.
CASSLSMGGGPYEQYF
TGTGCCAGCAGCTTGTCGATGGGCGGGGGTCCCTACGAGCAGTACTTC
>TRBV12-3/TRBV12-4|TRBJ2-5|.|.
CASSLRDWETQYF
TGTGCCAGCAGTTTAAGGGACTGGGAGACCCAGTACTTC
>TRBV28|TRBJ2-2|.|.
CASSLPPENPNTGELFF
TGTGCCAGCAGTTTGCCCCCGGAAAATCCGAACACCGGGGAGCTGTTTTTT
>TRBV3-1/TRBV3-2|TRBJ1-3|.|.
CASSPRGAVTGNTIYF
TGTGCCAGCAGCCCTAGGGGGGCCGTTACTGGAAACACCATATATTTT
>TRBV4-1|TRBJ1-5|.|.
CASSQDLSRVQPQHF
TGCGCCAGCAGCCAAGATCTTAGCAGGGTACAGCCCCAGCATTTT
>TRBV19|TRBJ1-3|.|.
CASTLLQPGNTIYF
TGTGCCAGTACCCTACTTCAGCCCGGAAACACCATATATTTT
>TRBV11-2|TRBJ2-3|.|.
CASSHDTDTQYF
TGTGCCAGCAGCCACGACACAGATACGCAGTATTTT
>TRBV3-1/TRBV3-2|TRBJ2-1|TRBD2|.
CASTTGGTSGRNEQFF
TGTGCCAGCACCACGGGGGGGACTAGCGGGAGGAATGAGCAGTTCTTC
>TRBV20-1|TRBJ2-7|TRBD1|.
CSASKTGVHSYEQYF
TGCAGTGCTAGTAAAACAGGGGTTCACTCCTACGAGCAGTACTTC
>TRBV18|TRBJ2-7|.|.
CASSPLNGPYEQYF
TGTGCCAGCTCACCGCTAAACGGCCCCTACGAGCAGTACTTC
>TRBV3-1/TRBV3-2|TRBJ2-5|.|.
CASSQIRGETQYF
TGTGCCAGCAGCCAGATTAGAGGGGAGACCCAGTACTTC
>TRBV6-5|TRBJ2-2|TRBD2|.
CASRGAGGNTGELFF
TGTGCCAGCAGGGGAGCGGGAGGGAACACCGGGGAGCTGTTTTTT
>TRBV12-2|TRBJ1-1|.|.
CASRLPNKNTEAFF
TGTGCAAGTCGCTTACCAAATAAGAACACTGAAGCTTTCTTT
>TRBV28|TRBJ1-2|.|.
CASSLNLYGYTF
TGTGCCAGCAGTTTGAACCTCTATGGCTACACCTTC
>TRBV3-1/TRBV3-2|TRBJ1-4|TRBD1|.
CASSQANTGTGYEKLFF
TGTGCCAGCAGCCAAGCGAATACCGGGACAGGGTATGAAAAACTGTTTTTT
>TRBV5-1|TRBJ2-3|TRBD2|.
CASSLGLYSTDTQYF
TGCGCCAGCAGCCTGGGACTATACAGCACAGATACGCAGTATTTT
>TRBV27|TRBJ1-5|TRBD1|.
CASRPGQGAREPQHF
TGTGCCAGCAGACCGGGACAGGGGGCTCGAGAGCCCCAGCATTTT
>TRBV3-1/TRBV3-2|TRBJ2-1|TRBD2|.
CASSSAGGSYNEQFF
TGTGCCAGCAGCTCAGCGGGAGGCTCCTACAATGAGCAGTTCTTC
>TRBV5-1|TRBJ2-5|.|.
CASSSTPAQETQYF
TGCGCCAGCAGCTCGACCCCTGCCCAAGAGACCCAGTACTTC
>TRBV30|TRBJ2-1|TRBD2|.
CAWSSVRSVAGVLEQFF
TGTGCCTGGAGTAGTGTGAGGTCGGTAGCGGGAGTACTTGAGCAGTTCTTC
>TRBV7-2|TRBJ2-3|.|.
CASSLGAGDTQYF
TGTGCCAGCAGCTTAGGCGCCGGGGATACGCAGTATTTT
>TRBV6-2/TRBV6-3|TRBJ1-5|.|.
CASSYSIMNSLNQPQHF
TGTGCCAGCAGTTACTCGATCATGAATTCCCTCAATCAGCCCCAGCATTTT
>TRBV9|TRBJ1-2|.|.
CASSPNDRYGYTF
TGTGCCAGCAGTCCCAATGACAGATATGGCTACACCTTC
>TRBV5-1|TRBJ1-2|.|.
CASSLVVRNYGYTF
TGCGCCAGCAGCTTGGTCGTGCGGAACTATGGCTACACCTTC
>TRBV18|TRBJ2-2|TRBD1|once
CASSAPGQGAITGELFF
TGTGCCAGCTCAGCGCCGGGACAGGGGGCGATCACCGGGGAGCTGTTTTTT
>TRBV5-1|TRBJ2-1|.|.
CASSLVRLVGSYNEQFF
TGCGCCAGCAGCTTGGTACGACTAGTGGGCTCCTACAATGAGCAGTTCTTC
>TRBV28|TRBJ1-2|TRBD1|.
CASSTGGANYGYTF
TGTGCCAGCAGCACAGGGGGGGCTAACTATGGCTACACCTTC
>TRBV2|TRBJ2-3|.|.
CASLSPSSTDTQYF
TGTGCCAGCCTATCCCCCTCCTCCACAGATACGCAGTATTTT
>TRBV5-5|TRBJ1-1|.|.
CASSLGQGMNTEAFF
TGTGCCAGCAGCTTGGGGCAGGGGATGAACACTGAAGCTTTCTTT
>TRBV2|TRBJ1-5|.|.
CASTNVRGNNQPQHF
TGTGCCAGCACTAACGTCCGGGGAAACAATCAGCCCCAGCATTTT
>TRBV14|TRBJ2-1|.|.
CASSQARWNLRNEQFF
TGTGCCAGCAGCCAAGCCCGATGGAACCTTCGCAATGAGCAGTTCTTC
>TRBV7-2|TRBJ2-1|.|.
CASSLIPGHPSSYNEQFF
TGTGCCAGCAGCTTAATACCCGGACACCCGAGCTCCTACAATGAGCAGTTCTTC
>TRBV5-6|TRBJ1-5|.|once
CASSFLAGGSQPQHF
TGTGCCAGCAGCTTTTTGGCAGGAGGAAGTCAGCCCCAGCATTTT
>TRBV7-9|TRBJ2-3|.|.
CASSSTGTNTDTQYF
TGTGCCAGCAGCTCCACCGGGACAAACACAGATACGCAGTATTTT
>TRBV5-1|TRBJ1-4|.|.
CASSLRGADEKLFF
TGCGCCAGCAGCTTGCGAGGAGCGGATGAAAAACTGTTTTTT
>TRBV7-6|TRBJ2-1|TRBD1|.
CASSLEPQGYSYNEQFF
TGTGCCAGCAGCTTAGAGCCACAGGGGTACTCCTACAATGAGCAGTTCTTC
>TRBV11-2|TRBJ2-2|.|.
CASSLQLGVAGELFF
TGTGCCAGCAGCTTACAGCTAGGGGTGGCCGGGGAGCTGTTTTTT
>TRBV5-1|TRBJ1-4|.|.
CASSLGGATNEKLFF
TGCGCCAGCAGCTTGGGGGGAGCAACTAATGAAAAACTGTTTTTT